The rows below give T cell receptor beta chains drawn from one sample of a study of blood T cell repertoires in COVID-19. Profiling relied on immunoSEQ multiplex PCR, and the TCRdb table lists in-frame clones only, not all of them. The data show about 250,000 clones, 88% seen once. Sequenced input: peripheral blood. The receptors come from a man of 80 years or more with acute or convalescent COVID-19. Each CDR3 is given without its conserved first and last residue.

V gene | CDR3 protein
TRBV5-8 | ASSLVLGLNTGELF
TRBV18 | ASSQETGSYNEQF
TRBV3-1/TRBV3-2 | ASSRVGTNPNYGYT
TRBV6-4 | ASSGQPNQPQH
TRBV28 | ASSLWTSGSYEQY
TRBV5-1 | ASSAGANYEQY
TRBV3-1/TRBV3-2 | ASSFRLLAGRNTGELF
TRBV18 | ASSPRAPPIETQY
TRBV18 | ASSPQGTGFYEQY
TRBV6-5 | ASSSRQGLALF
TRBV6-6 | ASSLPGLNYGYT
TRBV7-9 | ASRLAGEAGELF
TRBV28 | ASSFPAGETQY
TRBV27 | ASSLLSRNTEAF
TRBV19 | ASSIRRGGQETQY
TRBV24-1 | ATSQGGWQPQH
TRBV5-6 | ASSSGQANYGYT
TRBV28 | ASTGTGPDTQY
TRBV18 | ASSPGQGMSNQPQH
TRBV28 | ASSRTGGFGTEAF
TRBV3-1/TRBV3-2 | ASSPGGVTTDTQY
TRBV4-3 | ASSQEVRGNYGYT
TRBV24-1 | ATSDFSGYT
TRBV12-3/TRBV12-4 | ASSLQVSYEQY
TRBV19 | ASSIVFSGSDEQY
TRBV3-1/TRBV3-2 | ASSQGLAGGRTDTQY
TRBV5-4 | ASSPGLAGGAGEQF
TRBV6-2/TRBV6-3 | ASSNRGPGANVLT
TRBV5-1 | ASSLGQGVGEQY
TRBV19 | ASSQDTQETQY
TRBV11-1 | ASSFDRGPDTQY
TRBV18 | ASSFGQGGTDTQY
TRBV7-2 | ASSLALAGEQF
TRBV11-1 | ASSLGRGQGTDTQY
TRBV5-8 | ASRRAHLAGVGNEQF
TRBV7-6 | ASSPSGGASYNEQF